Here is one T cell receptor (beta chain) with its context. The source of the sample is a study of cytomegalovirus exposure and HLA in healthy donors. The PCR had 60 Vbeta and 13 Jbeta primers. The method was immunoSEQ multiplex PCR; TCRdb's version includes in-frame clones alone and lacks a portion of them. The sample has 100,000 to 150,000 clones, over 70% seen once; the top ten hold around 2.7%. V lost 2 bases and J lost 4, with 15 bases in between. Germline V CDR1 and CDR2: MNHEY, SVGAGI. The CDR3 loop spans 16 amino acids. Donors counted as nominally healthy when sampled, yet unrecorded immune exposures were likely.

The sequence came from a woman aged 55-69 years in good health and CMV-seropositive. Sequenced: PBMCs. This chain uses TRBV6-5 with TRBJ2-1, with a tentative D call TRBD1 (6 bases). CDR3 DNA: TGTGCCAGCAGTTACACAGGGTCGGAACCATACAATGAGCAGTTCTTC. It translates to CASSYTGSEPYNEQFF.